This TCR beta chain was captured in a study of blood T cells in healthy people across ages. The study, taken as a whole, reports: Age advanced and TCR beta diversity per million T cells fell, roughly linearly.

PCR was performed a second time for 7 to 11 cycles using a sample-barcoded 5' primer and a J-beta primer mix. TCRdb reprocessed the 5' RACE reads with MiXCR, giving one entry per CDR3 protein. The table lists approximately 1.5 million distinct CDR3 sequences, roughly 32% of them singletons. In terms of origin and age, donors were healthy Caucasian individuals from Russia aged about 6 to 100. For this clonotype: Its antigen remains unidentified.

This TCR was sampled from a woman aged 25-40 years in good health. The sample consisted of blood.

CDR3 coding DNA: TGTGCCAGCAGCGAAAGGGTGGGCCGGGGCCGAGACTACGAGCAGTACTTC. Translating it yields CASSERVGRGRDYEQYF. This chain uses TRBV7-8 with TRBJ2-7, with D tentatively TRBD1 or TRBD2 (5 bases each). Trimming pared 5 bases from V and 3 bases from J, leaving 23 bases between. Looked up from germline, CDR1 is SGHVS and CDR2 is FQNEAQ. The length of the CDR3 is 17 residues.